This T cell receptor (beta chain) was sequenced in a study of blood T cells in healthy people across ages. Next came a second PCR, run for about 7 to 12 cycles, which used a sample-barcoded 5' primer along with a J-beta primer mix. TCRdb itself ran the 5' RACE reads through MiXCR, one entry per CDR3 protein. Found here are approximately 800,000 distinct CDR3 sequences, more than 35% of them singletons; the top ten hold around 18%. The J segment lost 4 bases and the V segment lost 0 bases, leaving 7 bases of the junction unmatched. The CDR3 consists of 16 residues. CDR1 SGDLS and CDR2 YYNGEE come from the germline V gene.

The chain is built from TRBV9 and TRBJ2-5, with 9 bases identical to TRBD2. Sequenced input: blood. The source of this sequence is a man at least 80 years old in good health. The CDR3 DNA sequence: TGTGCCAGCAGCGTAGTGACTAGCGGTGGATTAGAGACCCAGTACTTC. Protein: CASSVVTSGGLETQYF. Full variable domain (remainder filled in from reference TRBV9 and TRBJ2-5): DSGVTQTPKHLITATGQRVTLRCSPRSGDLSVYWYQQSLDQGLQFLIQYYNGEERAKGNILERFSAQQFPDLHSELNLSSLELGDSALYFCASSVVTSGGLETQYFGPGTRLLVL.